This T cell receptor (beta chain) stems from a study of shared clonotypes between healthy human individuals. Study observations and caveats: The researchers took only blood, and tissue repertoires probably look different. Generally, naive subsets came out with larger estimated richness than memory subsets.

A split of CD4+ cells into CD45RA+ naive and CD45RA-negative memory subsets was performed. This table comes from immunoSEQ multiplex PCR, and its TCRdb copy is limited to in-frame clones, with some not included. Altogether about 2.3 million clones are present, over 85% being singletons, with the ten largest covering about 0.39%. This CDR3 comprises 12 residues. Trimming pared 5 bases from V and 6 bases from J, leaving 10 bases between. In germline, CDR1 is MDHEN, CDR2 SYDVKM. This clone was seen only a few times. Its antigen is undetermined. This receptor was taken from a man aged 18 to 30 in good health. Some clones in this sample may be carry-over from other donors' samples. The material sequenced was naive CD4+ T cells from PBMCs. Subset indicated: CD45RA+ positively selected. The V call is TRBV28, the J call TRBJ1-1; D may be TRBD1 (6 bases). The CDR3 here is CASSGYRAEAFF. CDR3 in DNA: TGTGCCAGCAGTGGTTACAGGGCTGAAGCTTTCTTT.